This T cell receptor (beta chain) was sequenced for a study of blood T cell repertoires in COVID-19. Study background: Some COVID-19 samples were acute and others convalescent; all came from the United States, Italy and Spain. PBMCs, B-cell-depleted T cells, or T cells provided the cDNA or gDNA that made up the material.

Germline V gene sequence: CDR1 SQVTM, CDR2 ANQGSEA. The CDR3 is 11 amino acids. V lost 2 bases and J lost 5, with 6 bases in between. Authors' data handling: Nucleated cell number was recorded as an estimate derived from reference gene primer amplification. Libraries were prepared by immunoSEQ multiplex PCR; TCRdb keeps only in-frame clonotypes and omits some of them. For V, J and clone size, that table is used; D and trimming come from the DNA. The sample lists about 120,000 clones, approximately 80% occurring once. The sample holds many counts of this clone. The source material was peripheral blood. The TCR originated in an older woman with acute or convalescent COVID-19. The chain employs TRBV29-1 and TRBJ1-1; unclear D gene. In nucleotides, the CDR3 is TGCAGCGTTGAACGCGTTACTGAAGCTTTCTTT. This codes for CSVERVTEAFF.